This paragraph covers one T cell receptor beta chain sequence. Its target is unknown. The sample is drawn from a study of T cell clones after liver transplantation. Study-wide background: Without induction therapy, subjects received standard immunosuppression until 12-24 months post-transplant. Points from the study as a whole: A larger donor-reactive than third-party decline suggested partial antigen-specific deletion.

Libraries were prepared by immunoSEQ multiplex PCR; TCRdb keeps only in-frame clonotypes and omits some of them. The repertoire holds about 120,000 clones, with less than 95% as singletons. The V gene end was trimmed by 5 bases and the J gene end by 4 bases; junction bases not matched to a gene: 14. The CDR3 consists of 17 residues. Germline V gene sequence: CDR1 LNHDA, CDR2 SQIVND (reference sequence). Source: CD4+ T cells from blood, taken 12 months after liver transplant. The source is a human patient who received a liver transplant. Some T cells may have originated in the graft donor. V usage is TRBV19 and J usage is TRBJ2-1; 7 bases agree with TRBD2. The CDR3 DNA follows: TGTGCCAGTAGTCCCTTTTGGGCTAGCGGACCTTACAATGAGCAGTTCTTC. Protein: CASSPFWASGPYNEQFF.